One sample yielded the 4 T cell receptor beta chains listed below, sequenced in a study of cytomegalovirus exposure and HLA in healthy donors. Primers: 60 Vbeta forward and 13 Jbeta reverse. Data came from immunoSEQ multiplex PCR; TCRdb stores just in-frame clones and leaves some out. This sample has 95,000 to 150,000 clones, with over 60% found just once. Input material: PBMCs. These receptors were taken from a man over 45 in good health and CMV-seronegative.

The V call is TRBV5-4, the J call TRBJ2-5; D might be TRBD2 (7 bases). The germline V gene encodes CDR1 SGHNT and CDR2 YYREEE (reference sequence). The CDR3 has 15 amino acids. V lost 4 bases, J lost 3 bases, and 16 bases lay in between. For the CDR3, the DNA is TGTGCCAGCAGCGGGAGGGGGGCAGGGAAAGAGACCCAGTACTTC. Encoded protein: CASSGRGAGKETQYF.

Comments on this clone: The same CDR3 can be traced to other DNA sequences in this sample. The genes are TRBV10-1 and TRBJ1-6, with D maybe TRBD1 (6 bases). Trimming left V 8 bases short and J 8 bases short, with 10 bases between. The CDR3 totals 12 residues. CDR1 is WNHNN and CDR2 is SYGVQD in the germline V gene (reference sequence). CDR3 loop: CASGEGDSPLHF. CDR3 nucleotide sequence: TGCGCCAGCGGGGAGGGGGATTCACCCCTCCACTTT.

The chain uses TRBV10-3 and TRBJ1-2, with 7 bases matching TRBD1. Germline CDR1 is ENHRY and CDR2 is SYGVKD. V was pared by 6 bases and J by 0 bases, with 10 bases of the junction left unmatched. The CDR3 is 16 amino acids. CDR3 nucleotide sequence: TGTGCCATCAGCGAACCCGGACAGGAGACTAACTATGGCTACACCTTC. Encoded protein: CAISEPGQETNYGYTF.

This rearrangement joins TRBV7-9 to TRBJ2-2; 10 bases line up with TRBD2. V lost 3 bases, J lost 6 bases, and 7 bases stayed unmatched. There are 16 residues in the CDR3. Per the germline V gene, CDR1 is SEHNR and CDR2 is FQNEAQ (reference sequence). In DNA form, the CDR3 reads TGTGCCAGCAGCTTTTCTAGCGGGGGAGGTCCCGGGGAGCTGTTTTTT. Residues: CASSFSSGGGPGELFF. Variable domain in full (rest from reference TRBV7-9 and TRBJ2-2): DTGVSQNPRHKITKRGQNVTFRCDPISEHNRLYWYRQTLGQGPEFLTYFQNEAQLEKSRLLSDRFSAERPKGSFSTLEIQRTEQGDSAMYLCASSFSSGGGPGELFFGEGSRLTVL.